This T cell receptor beta chain was documented in a study of cytomegalovirus exposure and HLA in healthy donors. Notes on the study in general: The authors judged a highly shared variant cluster likely a sequencing artifact. Cytomegalovirus-associated status was assigned to 150 to 200 TCR beta chains.

CDR3 length: 15 amino acids. The germline V gene encodes CDR1 SGDLS and CDR2 YYNGEE. V gave up 7 bases and J gave up 6 bases, with 19 bases separating them. A word on this clone: As yet, its antigen is unknown.

The PCR had 60 Vbeta and 13 Jbeta primers. Sequencing was performed with immunoSEQ multiplex PCR; in TCRdb, only in-frame clones are kept and a portion is missing. The data show more than 95,000 clones, 65% to 85% seen once. The rearrangement links TRBV9 to TRBJ2-2; D possibly corresponds to TRBD2 (5 bases). Source material: PBMCs. This TCR was recovered from a man between 18 and 35 years old in good health and CMV-seronegative. CDR3 nucleotide sequence: TGTGCCAGCCGGATGGAGGAGGAGATAGCCGGGGAGCTGTTTTTT. Residues: CASRMEEEIAGELFF.